This T cell receptor (beta chain) is drawn from a study of blood T cell repertoires in COVID-19. The age range of participants was roughly 18 to 90 years, with residence in approximately 25 US areas. As originally analysed: Researchers report that nucleated cell counts were estimated from reference gene primer amplification. TCRdb keeps only in-frame clones here, not all; method: immunoSEQ multiplex PCR. That table supplies the V and J calls and clone size; D and trimming were determined from the DNA. The repertoire holds 310,000 or so clones, roughly 89% seen once, with more than 8.5% in the top ten. The germline V gene has CDR1 MDHEN and CDR2 SYDVKM. V was shortened by 6 bases and J by 2 bases, with 8 bases between the two germline ends. The CDR3 runs 13 residues.

V and J are TRBV28 and TRBJ1-5; D is undetermined. This receptor was identified in a woman aged 18-30 years who had recovered from COVID-19. The specimen was PBMCs or T cells enriched from blood (not recorded which). For the CDR3, the DNA is TGTGCCAGCAGCTCAGGTGGCAATCAGCCCCAGCATTTT. This translates into CASSSGGNQPQHF.